This T cell receptor beta chain was sequenced during a study of T cells in narcolepsy. There are 14 residues in the CDR3. Germline assignment: CDR1 SNHLY and CDR2 FYNNEI. V dropped 4 bases and J dropped 6; count of bases not matched to a gene: 4. Repertoires were generated with immunoSEQ multiplex PCR, while TCRdb's copy carries only in-frame clones and drops some. This table has 25,000 to 30,000 clones, about 83% appearing once. This clone has only one observation. The sample was CD45RA- memory CD4+ T cells from PBMCs. The V call is TRBV2, the J call TRBJ1-5; 9 nucleotides agree with TRBD1. The TCR comes from a human donor with narcolepsy. CDR3 DNA: TGTGCCAGCAGTGTTACAGGGGGCTCTCAGCCCCAGCATTTT. As protein: CASSVTGGSQPQHF.